The 29 T cell receptor beta chains given below trace back to one sample, sequenced in a study of human T cells and chemical hapten exposure. TCRdb fed the RACE reads into MiXCR, producing one record per CDR3 protein. The sample includes about 82,000 distinct CDR3 sequences, approximately 12% of them seen just once. Noted time point: patch test 1, 2 weeks after DPC sensitization. Treatment meaning: therapeutic diphenylcyclopropenone sensitization with weekly scalp DPC. Sequencing used whole blood, obtained in connection with sensitization to the hapten diphenylcyclopropenone (DPC). The receptors were sampled from a woman aged 50 to 65 with alopecia areata. Some clones in this sample may be carry-over from other donors' samples.

There are many counts of this clonotype. V and J are TRBV20-1 and TRBJ2-1; TRBD2 agrees at 10 bases. J lost 4 bases, V lost 1 base, and 7 bases had no gene match. The CDR3 spans 16 residues. Looked up from germline, CDR1 is DFQATT and CDR2 is SNEGSKA (reference sequence). The chain's CDR3 is CSARGDIAGGYNEQFF. The CDR3 nucleotides read TGCAGTGCTAGAGGAGACATAGCGGGAGGTTACAATGAGCAGTTCTTC.

This clonotype was counted at least ten times. The CDR3 loop reads CASTYPGEDSGNTIYF. CDR3 sequence (DNA): TGTGCCAGCACCTACCCTGGGGAGGACTCTGGAAACACCATATATTTT. The chain uses TRBV6-6 and TRBJ1-3; D remains ambiguous. The CDR3 is 16 amino acids. Germline-derived CDR1 and CDR2 are MNHNY and SVGAGI (reference sequence). Trimming left V 7 bases short and J 0 bases short, with 16 bases between.

The sample holds many counts of this clonotype. This sequence joins TRBV28 and TRBJ1-1; the match to TRBD1 covers 9 bases. CDR3 size: 14 residues. Germline V CDR1 and CDR2: MDHEN, SYDVKM. The J segment lost 8 bases and the V segment lost 5 bases, leaving 9 bases of the junction unmatched. The CDR3 loop is CASSTRTGVGEAFF. For the CDR3, the DNA is TGTGCCAGCAGTACTCGGACAGGGGTCGGGGAAGCTTTCTTT.

This clonotype has only a few counts. The rearrangement uses TRBV28 and TRBJ2-7; a weak D match, TRBD2 (6 bases). The germline V gene has CDR1 MDHEN and CDR2 SYDVKM. Trimming cost V 8 bases and J 1 base, with 12 bases left between them. The CDR3 sequence is 13 residues long. In DNA, the CDR3 is TGTGCCAGCTTCAGAAGCGGGTCCTACGAGCAGTACTTC. It specifies CASFRSGSYEQYF.

This clonotype was seen only a few times. This chain uses TRBV9 with TRBJ1-2; D might be TRBD1 (5 bases). The CDR3 has 13 amino acids. V dropped 4 bases and J dropped 7 bases, with 14 bases sitting between them. CDR1 is SGDLS and CDR2 is YYNGEE in the germline V gene. The DNA for the CDR3 is TGTGCCAGCAGCCCCCTGTGGGGGGGTGGCTACACCTTC. This codes for CASSPLWGGGYTF.

This chain joins TRBV9 and TRBJ2-1; 10 bases map to TRBD2. Germline V gene data show CDR1 as SGDLS and CDR2 as YYNGEE. Unmatched junction bases numbered 11, after V lost 4 bases and J lost 10 bases. CDR3 size: 15 residues. CDR3 DNA: TGTGCCAGCAGCTTAGAGGTTGCTAGCGGGGGAGAGCAGTTCTTC. This translates into CASSLEVASGGEQFF.

Many counts were recorded for this clonotype. The gene calls are TRBV20-1 and TRBJ1-1; a weak D match, TRBD1 (5 bases). With 6 bases removed from V and 1 base from J, the gap between germline ends came to 15 bases. Germline V gene lookup returns CDR1 DFQATT and CDR2 SNEGSKA (reference sequence). This CDR3 region has 14 residues. CDR3 loop: CSAGRVRRNTEAFF. Written as DNA, the CDR3 is TGCAGTGCCGGCAGGGTTAGGCGGAACACTGAAGCTTTCTTT.

This clonotype was detected ten times or more. The chain recombines TRBV2 with TRBJ1-5, with D uncertain. V lost 7 bases, J lost 0 bases, and 19 bases lay in between. This CDR3 region has 17 residues. CDR1 is SNHLY, CDR2 FYNNEI, per germline. CDR3 DNA: TGTGCCAGCACCCCAGCGGGAGGGCTTAATAGCAATCAGCCCCAGCATTTT. Its protein is CASTPAGGLNSNQPQHF.

The sample holds a few counts of this clonotype. The chain combines TRBV3-1 with TRBJ1-5; no reliable D call. V lost 1 base to trimming and J lost 2 bases, with 6 bases between them. This CDR3 is 14 amino acids long. Per germline, CDR1 LGHDT and CDR2 YNNKEL (reference sequence). For the CDR3, the DNA is TGTGCCAGCAGCCAAGGGCCGGGCAATCAGCCCCAGCATTTT. The encoded protein is CASSQGPGNQPQHF. Complete variable domain (other parts from reference TRBV3-1 and TRBJ1-5): DTAVSQTPKYLVTQMGNDKSIKCEQNLGHDTMYWYKQDSKKFLKIMFSYNNKELIINETVPNRFSPKSPDKAHLNLHINSLELGDSAVYFCASSQGPGNQPQHFGDGTRLSIL.

This clonotype showed up many times. V gene TRBV7-9 combines with J gene TRBJ2-1; no firm D call. The V gene lost 1 base and the J gene lost 5 bases, with 9 bases spanning the gap. This CDR3 has 14 amino acids. CDR1 is SEHNR and CDR2 is FQNEAQ in the germline V gene (reference sequence). The CDR3 bases are TGTGCCAGCAGCTTAGGGTCCCTAGACAATGAGCAGTTCTTC. Protein sequence: CASSLGSLDNEQFF.

In its sample, this clonotype was seen many times. The chain employs TRBV27 and TRBJ1-1, with D unclear. CDR3 size: 15 residues. Trimming shortened V by 5 bases and J by 4 bases, and 17 bases separated the two germline ends. Looked up from germline, CDR1 is MNHEY and CDR2 is SMNVEV (reference sequence). CDR3: CASSPAGGVGTEAFF. In nucleotides, the CDR3 is TGTGCCAGCAGTCCCGCTGGCGGGGTCGGCACTGAAGCTTTCTTT.

A few counts support this clonotype. CDR3 in amino acids: CASSPRRMGDYEQYF. DNA of the CDR3: TGTGCCAGCAGCCCCCGCCGCATGGGTGACTACGAGCAGTACTTC. V usage is TRBV12-3 or TRBV12-4 and J usage is TRBJ2-7; D remains unclear. Trimming removed 6 bases at V and 3 bases at J, with 18 bases between. The CDR3 is made up of 15 amino acids.

The sample holds a few counts of this clonotype. The genes are TRBV15 and TRBJ1-5; D is unclear. Germline V gene data show CDR1 as LNHNV and CDR2 as YYDKDF (reference sequence). V was cut by 2 bases and J by 7 bases, with 15 bases left in between. This CDR3 spans 15 amino acids. The CDR3 reads CATSRPRPLGQPQHF. CDR3 DNA: TGTGCCACCAGCAGACCCCGTCCCCTCGGGCAGCCCCAGCATTTT.

This clonotype turned up a few times. This chain links TRBV12-5 with TRBJ2-6; D gene unclear. This CDR3 has 13 residues. Per the germline V gene, CDR1 is LGHNT and CDR2 is FRNRAP. Trimming cost V 6 bases and J 4 bases, with 7 bases left between them. CDR3 in amino acids: CASGLGGANVLTF. CDR3 nucleotide sequence: TGTGCTAGTGGCCTGGGCGGGGCCAACGTCCTGACTTTC. The full variable domain, with the rest looked up from reference TRBV12-5 and TRBJ2-6, is DARVTQTPRHKVTEMGQEVTMRCQPILGHNTVFWYRQTMMQGLELLAYFRNRAPLDDSGMPKDRFSAEMPDATLATLKIQPSEPRDSAVYFCASGLGGANVLTFGAGSRLTVL.

J is TRBJ2-2 and V is TRBV24-1, with TRBD2 matching over 10 bases. This CDR3 has 17 amino acids. The ends lost 12 bases at V and 5 bases at J; junction bases unmatched: 17. Germline V lookup: CDR1 KGHDR, CDR2 SFDVKD. Here the CDR3 reads CASSGVAGGAYTGELFF. The DNA for the CDR3 is TGTGCCTCCTCCGGAGTAGCGGGAGGAGCGTATACCGGGGAGCTGTTTTTT.

V and J are TRBV27 and TRBJ2-2; weak D call: TRBD1 (5 bases). Trimming left V 7 bases short and J 1 base short, with 13 bases between. The germline CDR1 and CDR2 sequences are MNHEY and SMNVEV (reference sequence). The CDR3 covers 15 residues. This CDR3 reads CASTSDTKNTGELFF. The CDR3 DNA sequence: TGTGCCAGCACCTCGGACACCAAGAACACCGGGGAGCTGTTTTTT.

This clonotype showed up many times. This chain connects TRBV6-5 to TRBJ1-1; D not certain. V shed 2 bases and J shed 3 bases, with 25 bases lying between them. The CDR3 totals 19 residues. Per germline, CDR1 MNHEY and CDR2 SVGAGI. Here the CDR3 DNA reads TGTGCCAGCAGTTACAGAGAAACGGGCGGGCCCGGCGGGCACACTGAAGCTTTCTTT. Translated: CASSYRETGGPGGHTEAFF.

The chain links TRBV7-2 to TRBJ2-1, with D possibly being TRBD1 (6 bases). Germline V lookup: CDR1 SGHTA, CDR2 FQGNSA. The length of the CDR3 is 15 residues. The V end lost 3 bases, the J end lost 7 bases, and 16 bases lay between the germline ends. This CDR3 reads CASSLWFFQGNEQFF. As DNA, the CDR3 is TGTGCCAGCAGCTTGTGGTTCTTCCAGGGGAATGAGCAGTTCTTC.

This clonotype appeared a few times. The genes are TRBV29-1 and TRBJ2-2; D is uncertain. CDR3 length equals 12 residues. Germline V lookup: CDR1 SQVTM, CDR2 ANQGSEA. Trimming pared 4 bases from V and 5 bases from J, leaving 8 bases between. CDR3 coding DNA: TGCAGCGTTGTCATGGAAACCGGGGAGCTGTTTTTT. It translates to CSVVMETGELFF.

The rearrangement joins TRBV6-6 to TRBJ2-7, with unresolved D. The germline V and J ends were trimmed by 6 bases and 3 bases, with 9 bases remaining between them. CDR1 and CDR2 (germline): MNHNY, SVGAGI (reference sequence). CDR3 length equals 12 residues. The CDR3 region has the DNA TGTGCCAGCAGCCAGCAGGACTACGAGCAGTACTTC. This codes for CASSQQDYEQYF.

This chain connects TRBV19 to TRBJ2-4; D gene unclear. V shed 1 base and J shed 6 bases, with 10 bases lying between them. This CDR3 has 14 amino acids. The germline gives CDR1 LNHDA, CDR2 SQIVND (reference sequence). CDR3 residues: CASSIGLGPNIQYF. The CDR3 bases are TGTGCCAGTAGTATAGGGCTAGGACCAAACATTCAGTACTTC.

The sample holds many counts of this clonotype. The chain joins TRBV6-6 to TRBJ2-2, with unresolved D. Germline V gene data show CDR1 as MNHNY and CDR2 as SVGAGI (reference sequence). Deletions cut 4 bases from V and 3 bases from J, with 15 bases between. CDR3 size: 16 residues. The CDR3 loop is CASSFYVGRDTGELFF. CDR3 DNA: TGTGCCAGCAGTTTTTACGTAGGACGGGACACCGGGGAGCTGTTTTTT.

Many counts were recorded for this clonotype. The chain recombines TRBV12-3 or TRBV12-4 with TRBJ1-1, with 8 bases that match TRBD1. V lost 6 bases and J lost 3; bases outside the gene matches: 6. This CDR3 spans 14 amino acids. The CDR3 sequence: CASRFGQGYTEAFF. The CDR3 DNA reads as TGTGCCAGCAGATTTGGACAGGGATACACTGAAGCTTTCTTT.

This clonotype showed up just a few times. The chain joins TRBV6-2 or TRBV6-3 to TRBJ2-3; no firm D call. The V end was cut by 6 bases, the J end by 2 bases, with 9 bases between. Germline loops: CDR1 MNHEY, CDR2 SVGEGT. The CDR3 loop spans 13 amino acids. The CDR3 region has the DNA TGTGCCAGCAGGTCGACTGCCACAGATACGCAGTATTTT. Translating gives CASRSTATDTQYF.

The rearrangement links TRBV7-3 to TRBJ2-1; 7 bases fit TRBD2. This CDR3 comprises 15 residues. Trimming at V came to 0 bases and at J to 3 bases, leaving 2 bases not matched to a gene. Germline V gene lookup returns CDR1 SGHTA and CDR2 FQGTGA. The CDR3 loop is CASSLTGTNYNEQFF. The CDR3 DNA follows: TGTGCCAGCAGCTTAACCGGGACTAACTACAATGAGCAGTTCTTC.

The chain has TRBV7-9 and TRBJ1-1; unclear D gene. Germline V lookup: CDR1 SEHNR, CDR2 FQNEAQ (reference sequence). V was clipped by 1 base and J by 5 bases, with 14 bases between them. CDR3 length: 15 amino acids. CDR3 in amino acids: CASSLVGNRRTEAFF. The DNA of the CDR3 is TGTGCCAGCAGCTTAGTAGGAAACCGTCGGACTGAAGCTTTCTTT.

This chain joins TRBV28 and TRBJ2-1; 10 bases map to TRBD2. The trim removed 5 bases at V and 0 bases at J, leaving 4 bases unmatched. The germline V gene has CDR1 MDHEN and CDR2 SYDVKM. CDR3 length: 16 amino acids. The CDR3: CASSLTSGASYNEQFF. In DNA form, the CDR3 reads TGTGCCAGCAGTCTTACTAGCGGGGCCTCCTACAATGAGCAGTTCTTC.

This clonotype occurred a few times. The CDR3 protein is CASTLVAGSPGEQYF. CDR3 nucleotide sequence: TGTGCCAGCACCCTGGTAGCGGGTTCGCCGGGCGAGCAGTACTTC. The chain links TRBV7-6 to TRBJ2-7, with TRBD2 identical over 7 bases. The CDR3 consists of 15 residues. Germline CDR1 and CDR2: SGHVS and FNYEAQ. V lost 7 bases to trimming and J lost 6 bases; unmatched junction nucleotides: 15.

This chain joins TRBV28 and TRBJ1-2; unclear D gene. This CDR3 comprises 14 residues. V lost 3 bases and J 5 bases, leaving 13 bases between the germline ends. Germline CDR1 MDHEN, CDR2 SYDVKM. The CDR3 here is CASSFSSAVYGYTF. The CDR3 coding sequence is TGTGCCAGCAGTTTTAGCTCGGCAGTTTATGGCTACACCTTC.